The next 21 T cell receptor beta chains were all read from a single sample in a study of T cell responses to AZD1222 COVID-19 vaccine. Clones were read by immunoSEQ multiplex PCR, and TCRdb kept only the in-frame ones, dropping some. This table has nearly 110,000 clones, around 90% appearing once. The material sequenced was peripheral blood, taken 28 days after the second AZD1222 dose. All receptors derive from an adult who received the AZD1222 COVID-19 vaccine.

This rearrangement joins TRBV29-1 to TRBJ2-3, with D tentatively TRBD2 (6 bases). V lost 8 bases, J lost 4 bases, and 13 bases lay in between. The CDR3 extends over 12 amino acids. Looked up from germline, CDR1 is SQVTM and CDR2 is ANQGSEA. In DNA, the CDR3 is TGCAGCTATGACGGGGACTCAGATACGCAGTATTTT. This encodes CSYDGDSDTQYF.

The V gene is TRBV19, the J gene TRBJ2-7, with D perhaps assigned TRBD1 or TRBD2 (5 bases each). Per the germline V gene, CDR1 is LNHDA and CDR2 is SQIVND (reference sequence). The CDR3 totals 15 residues. V gave up 7 bases and J gave up 6 bases, with 22 bases separating them. CDR3 region: CASKGTSVTGFEQYF. The CDR3 DNA is TGTGCCAGTAAGGGGACGTCCGTCACCGGATTCGAGCAGTACTTC.

The V and J genes are TRBV11-2 and TRBJ2-7; 8 nucleotides match TRBD2. Per germline, CDR1 SGHAT and CDR2 FQNNGV. With V trimmed by 5 bases and J by 6 bases, 9 bases remained unmatched. The CDR3 has 14 amino acids. The CDR3 is CASSASGGLVEQYF. The CDR3 region has the DNA TGTGCCAGCAGCGCCTCGGGGGGGCTCGTCGAGCAGTACTTC.

This chain joins TRBV3-1 (or the pseudogene TRBV3-2) and TRBJ2-7; 8 bases agree with TRBD1. Per the germline V gene, CDR1 is LGHDT and CDR2 is YNNKEL (reference sequence). The CDR3 spans 15 residues. V dropped 4 bases and J dropped 0; count of bases not matched to a gene: 5. CDR3 region: CASSPRDRYSYEQYF. DNA for the CDR3: TGTGCCAGCAGCCCCCGGGACAGGTACTCCTACGAGCAGTACTTC.

The rearrangement links TRBV4-1 to TRBJ1-2; D uncertain. V was pared by 3 bases and J by 7 bases, with 21 bases between. Germline V lookup: CDR1 MGHRA, CDR2 YSYEKL. The CDR3 length is 16 residues. CDR3 sequence: CASSHYPPSSSGGYTF. In DNA, the CDR3 is TGCGCCAGCAGCCACTACCCTCCATCCTCTTCGGGTGGCTACACCTTC.

The CDR3 region is CASSKDRGANTGELFF. The CDR3 DNA is TGTGCCAGCAGCAAAGACAGGGGCGCGAACACCGGGGAGCTGTTTTTT. This chain joins TRBV7-3 and TRBJ2-2, with 8 nucleotides matching TRBD1. Germline V gene data show CDR1 as SGHTA and CDR2 as FQGTGA. This CDR3 has 16 residues. Losses at the gene ends were 5 bases for V and 0 bases for J; bases not matched to a gene: 5. Drawing the rest from reference TRBV7-3 and TRBJ2-2, the complete variable domain is GAGVSQTPSNKVTEKGKYVELRCDPISGHTALYWYRQSLGQGPEFLIYFQGTGAADDSGLPNDRFFAVRPEGSVSTLKIQRTERGDSAVYLCASSKDRGANTGELFFGEGSRLTVL.

The chain combines TRBV9 with TRBJ1-2, with D tentatively TRBD1 (6 bases). The CDR3 spans 15 residues. The germline V gene encodes CDR1 SGDLS and CDR2 YYNGEE. Trimming shortened V by 3 bases and J by 4 bases, and 16 bases separated the two germline ends. CDR3 region: CASSAGGGAGYGYTF. CDR3 nucleotides: TGTGCCAGCAGCGCTGGGGGGGGCGCGGGCTATGGCTACACCTTC.

The chain carries TRBV3-1 (or the pseudogene TRBV3-2) and TRBJ2-7; D not resolved. This CDR3 is built from 14 residues. CDR1 LGHDT and CDR2 YNNKEL come from the germline V gene (reference sequence). V dropped 4 bases and J dropped 5 bases, with 15 bases sitting between them. The CDR3 here is CASSPQWAYDEQYF. In DNA, the CDR3 is TGTGCCAGCAGCCCCCAGTGGGCCTACGACGAGCAGTACTTC.

This clone was seen only a few times. V is TRBV19 and J is TRBJ2-3; D is ambiguous. The V end lost 4 bases, the J end lost 3 bases, and 5 bases lay between the germline ends. Germline V CDR1 and CDR2: LNHDA, SQIVND (reference sequence). The CDR3 sequence is 12 residues long. For the CDR3, the DNA is TGTGCCAGTAGTACTTTAACAGATACGCAGTATTTT. Translating gives CASSTLTDTQYF.

The chain uses TRBV7-2 and TRBJ1-1; perhaps TRBD1 as D (6 bases). The CDR3 is made up of 15 amino acids. The V gene's germline CDR1 is SGHTA and CDR2 FQGNSA. V was shortened by 5 bases and J by 1 base, with 14 bases between the two germline ends. The CDR3: CASSGSGGRNTEAFF. The CDR3 region has the DNA TGTGCCAGCAGCGGTTCCGGGGGGCGGAACACTGAAGCTTTCTTT.

A single count supports this clone. This chain joins TRBV30 and TRBJ1-2; no definite D call. The germline V gene has CDR1 GTSNPN and CDR2 SVGIG (reference sequence). V was clipped by 1 base and J by 0 bases, with 21 bases between them. This CDR3 has 18 residues. CDR3 DNA: TGTGCCTGGAGTGAAAGAGTAGGGTGGGGAGGGACTAACTATGGCTACACCTTC. The encoded protein is CAWSERVGWGGTNYGYTF.

The V call is TRBV5-4, the J call TRBJ2-1; 9 bases match TRBD1. CDR3 size: 15 residues. Trimming cost V 3 bases and J 6 bases; bases outside gene matches: 7. CDR1 is SGHNT, CDR2 YYREEE, per germline (reference sequence). This CDR3 is CASSWTGAELNEQFF. As DNA, the CDR3 is TGTGCCAGCAGCTGGACAGGGGCCGAACTCAATGAGCAGTTCTTC.

This chain links TRBV3-1 (or the pseudogene TRBV3-2) with TRBJ2-6; perhaps TRBD2 as D (5 bases). With 4 bases removed from V and 2 bases from J, the gap between germline ends came to 9 bases. CDR3 length equals 15 residues. CDR1 is LGHDT, CDR2 YNNKEL, per germline (reference sequence). In DNA, the CDR3 is TGTGCCAGCAGCCCCCAGCGGACTGGGGCCAACGTCCTGACTTTC. Residues: CASSPQRTGANVLTF.

The chain is built from TRBV5-8 and TRBJ2-3; D uncertain. The CDR3 runs 11 residues. Germline V gene lookup returns CDR1 SGHTS and CDR2 YDEGEE. Trimming took off 0 bases at V and 9 bases at J, with 5 bases between the two ends. CDR3: CASSLGRTQYF. The CDR3 DNA reads as TGTGCCAGCAGCTTGGGGCGCACGCAGTATTTT.

Concerning this clone itself: The DNA is left out, because the CDR3 cannot be placed on it with certainty; the CDR3 is given as TCRdb lists it. The genes are TRBV5-1 and TRBJ1-3; no DNA check was done on the table's D call, TRBD1. CDR1 and CDR2 from the germline V gene are SGHRS and YFSETQ. Termini included, the CDR3 measures 14 amino acids. CDR3 amino acids: CASSTSTGGNTIYF.

V and J are TRBV27 and TRBJ1-1; the D gene is possibly TRBD1 (5 bases). Germline-derived CDR1 and CDR2 are MNHEY and SMNVEV (reference sequence). V lost 2 bases and J lost 10, with 14 bases in between. CDR3 length: 13 amino acids. Here the CDR3 reads CASSLPQGGRAFF. The CDR3 bases are TGTGCCAGCAGTTTACCGCAGGGTGGGAGAGCTTTCTTT.

The chain employs TRBV18 and TRBJ1-3; 9 nucleotides match TRBD1. Trimming cost V 5 bases and J 7 bases; bases outside gene matches: 9. Germline assignment: CDR1 KGHSH and CDR2 LQKENI. The CDR3 is 15 residues long. The CDR3 protein is CASSVTGTGLNTIYF. The CDR3 coding sequence is TGTGCCAGCTCAGTTACCGGGACAGGGTTGAACACCATATATTTT.

The J gene is TRBJ1-2, the V gene TRBV6-5; the D gene is possibly TRBD1 (6 bases). V gave up 6 bases and J gave up 4 bases, with 12 bases separating them. This CDR3 contains 13 residues. CDR1 and CDR2 (germline): MNHEY, SVGAGI. CDR3 nucleotides: TGTGCCAGCAGCCCGACAGGCCCCTATGGCTACACCTTC. This encodes CASSPTGPYGYTF.

The V and J genes are TRBV7-3 and TRBJ2-7; a weak D match, TRBD1 (6 bases). The ends were cut back, 5 bases at V and 3 bases at J, with 11 bases in the middle. Germline-derived CDR1 and CDR2 are SGHTA and FQGTGA. The CDR3 has 13 amino acids. CDR3 sequence reads: CASSRQENYEQYF. CDR3 DNA sequence: TGTGCCAGCAGCAGACAGGAGAACTACGAGCAGTACTTC.

This sequence joins TRBV6-5 and TRBJ1-1; no definite D call. V lost 2 bases and J 4 bases, leaving 14 bases between the germline ends. The V gene's germline CDR1 is MNHEY and CDR2 SVGAGI. CDR3 length: 15 amino acids. The CDR3 protein is CASSYRLTRSTEAFF. CDR3 DNA sequence: TGTGCCAGCAGTTACCGTCTGACGAGGTCCACTGAAGCTTTCTTT.

The rearrangement uses TRBV6-1 and TRBJ1-5; TRBD1 matches 7 bases. V gave up 2 bases and J gave up 7 bases; unmatched junction bases: 14. There are 17 residues in the CDR3. Per germline, CDR1 MNHNS and CDR2 SASEGT. CDR3: CASSEITGALSGQPQHF. The CDR3 DNA follows: TGTGCCAGCAGTGAAATCACAGGGGCCCTTTCGGGCCAGCCCCAGCATTTT.